A selection of T cell receptor beta chains follows, all from one sample in a study of T cell repertoires in cytomegalovirus infection. TCRdb called the reads again in MiXCR, with one record for every CDR3 protein. This table holds about 140,000 distinct CDR3 sequences, under 8% found once. Source material: PBMCs. These receptors originate from a human donor in good health (CMV status not recorded). Some clones in this sample may be carry-over from other donors' samples. CDR3s include the opening cysteine and the closing phenylalanine or tryptophan. D genes are given only for firm matches. Size tells how often a clone was seen (once, few, many) or the class of an expanded clone, and some rows leave it out.

V,length,size,D,J,CDR3,DNA
TRBV20-1,13,many,TRBD2,TRBJ2-1,CSPAGGNSNEQFF,TGCAGCCCCGCGGGGGGGAACAGCAATGAGCAGTTCTTC
TRBV6-2/TRBV6-3,16,many,-,TRBJ1-1,CASSYSVGLPNTEAFF,TGTGCCAGCAGTTACTCGGTGGGGTTGCCGAACACTGAAGCTTTCTTT
TRBV7-6,20,many,TRBD1,TRBJ1-1,CASSSHLPRTAQGRDTEAFF,TGTGCCAGCAGCTCCCATCTCCCTCGCACCGCACAGGGGAGAGACACTGAAGCTTTCTTT
TRBV7-9,14,-,TRBD1,TRBJ1-6,CASSSDRDSSPLHF,TGTGCCAGCAGCTCGGACAGGGATTCCTCACCCCTCCACTTT
TRBV7-2,12,many,-,TRBJ1-2,CASSLDRPGYTF,TGTGCCAGCAGCCTAGACAGACCTGGCTACACCTTC
TRBV20-1,17,many,-,TRBJ2-6,CSARDWTELSGANVLTF,TGCAGTGCTAGAGACTGGACCGAACTCTCTGGGGCCAACGTCCTGACTTTC
TRBV19,14,-,-,TRBJ1-2,CASSATGNNYGYTF,TGTGCCAGTAGTGCAACAGGGAATAACTATGGCTACACCTTC
TRBV7-2,13,many,-,TRBJ2-1,CASSRGRRAEQFF,TGTGCCAGCAGCCGGGGACGACGGGCCGAGCAGTTCTTC
TRBV12-3/TRBV12-4,11,many,-,TRBJ1-1,CASRLGTEAFF,TGTGCCAGCAGGCTAGGGACGGAAGCTTTCTTT
TRBV19,13,many,-,TRBJ1-1,CASSVSMNTEAFF,TGTGCCAGTAGTGTCAGCATGAACACTGAAGCTTTCTTT
TRBV12-3/TRBV12-4,13,few,-,TRBJ1-4,CASRSGGSEKLFF,TGTGCCAGCAGGTCAGGAGGTAGTGAAAAACTGTTTTTT
TRBV5-4,17,many,TRBD2,TRBJ2-5,CASSPPPGLAGTETQYF,TGTGCCAGCAGCCCGCCCCCGGGACTAGCGGGGACAGAGACCCAGTACTTC
TRBV19,13,many,-,TRBJ1-1,CASSIRGLGEAFF,TGTGCCAGTAGTATTCGAGGGCTGGGAGAAGCTTTCTTT
TRBV5-4,15,many,-,TRBJ2-5,CASSTGLDEQETQYF,TGTGCCAGCAGCACCGGACTGGACGAACAAGAGACCCAGTACTTC
TRBV12-3/TRBV12-4,12,-,-,TRBJ2-5,CGSSTLMETQYF,TGTGGCAGCAGCACCCTGATGGAGACCCAGTACTTC
TRBV28,14,many,-,TRBJ1-2,CASSLPRTNYGYTF,TGTGCCAGCAGCTTACCCCGGACTAACTATGGCTACACCTTC
TRBV6-2/TRBV6-3,15,-,TRBD1,TRBJ1-5,CASSWAGGPYQPQHF,TGTGCCAGCAGTTGGGCAGGGGGGCCATATCAGCCCCAGCATTTT
TRBV11-2,15,few,TRBD2,TRBJ2-3,CASSLGLAGYDTQYF,TGTGCCAGCAGCCTCGGACTAGCGGGGTATGATACGCAGTATTTT
TRBV7-2,13,-,-,TRBJ2-1,CASRLSGDNEQFF,TGTGCCAGCAGATTGTCAGGGGATAATGAGCAGTTCTTC
TRBV5-1,14,-,TRBD1,TRBJ2-5,CASSLLQGGETQYF,TGCGCCAGCAGCTTGTTACAGGGGGGAGAGACCCAGTACTTC
TRBV7-8,13,many,-,TRBJ1-1,CASSLRPDTEAFF,TGTGCCAGCAGCTTGCGACCTGACACTGAAGCTTTCTTT